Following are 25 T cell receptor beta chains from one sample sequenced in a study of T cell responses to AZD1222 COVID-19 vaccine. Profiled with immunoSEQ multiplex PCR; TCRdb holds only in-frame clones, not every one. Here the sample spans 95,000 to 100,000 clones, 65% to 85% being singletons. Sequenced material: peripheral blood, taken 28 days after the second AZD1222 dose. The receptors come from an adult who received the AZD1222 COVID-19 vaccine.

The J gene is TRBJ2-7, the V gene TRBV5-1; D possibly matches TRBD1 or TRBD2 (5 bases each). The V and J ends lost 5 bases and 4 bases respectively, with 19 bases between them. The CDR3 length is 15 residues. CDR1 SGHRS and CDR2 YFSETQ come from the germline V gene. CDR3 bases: TGCGCCAGCAGTGGCTCGGGACCGACTATGTACGAGCAGTACTTC. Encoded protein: CASSGSGPTMYEQYF.

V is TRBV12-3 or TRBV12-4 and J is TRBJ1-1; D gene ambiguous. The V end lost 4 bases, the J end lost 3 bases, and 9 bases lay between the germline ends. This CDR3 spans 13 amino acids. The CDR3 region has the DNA TGTGCCAGCAGTTCTGAAGGGTACACTGAAGCTTTCTTT. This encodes CASSSEGYTEAFF.

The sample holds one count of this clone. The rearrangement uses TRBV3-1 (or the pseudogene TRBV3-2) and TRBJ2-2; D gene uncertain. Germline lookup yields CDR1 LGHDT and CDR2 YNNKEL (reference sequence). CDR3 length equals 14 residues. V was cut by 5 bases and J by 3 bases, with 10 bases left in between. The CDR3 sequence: CASSVSLDTGELFF. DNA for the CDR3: TGTGCCAGCAGCGTAAGTCTGGACACCGGGGAGCTGTTTTTT.

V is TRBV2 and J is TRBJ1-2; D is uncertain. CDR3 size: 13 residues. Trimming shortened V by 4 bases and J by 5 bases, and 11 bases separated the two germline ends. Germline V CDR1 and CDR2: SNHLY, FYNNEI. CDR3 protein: CASSGTAQYGYTF. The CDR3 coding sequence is TGTGCCAGCAGTGGAACAGCTCAGTATGGCTACACCTTC.

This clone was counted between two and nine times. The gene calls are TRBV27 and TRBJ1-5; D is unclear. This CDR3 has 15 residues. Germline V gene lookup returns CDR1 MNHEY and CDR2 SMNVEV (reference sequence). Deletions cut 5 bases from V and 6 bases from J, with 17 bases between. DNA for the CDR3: TGTGCCAGCAGTATCACTTGGCAGAAAAGTCAGCCCCAGCATTTT. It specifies CASSITWQKSQPQHF.

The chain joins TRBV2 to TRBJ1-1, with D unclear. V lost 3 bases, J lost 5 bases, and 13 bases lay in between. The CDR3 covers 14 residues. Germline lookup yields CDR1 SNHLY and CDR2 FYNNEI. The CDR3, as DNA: TGTGCCAGCAGTGAGGGGTCCGTGGAGACTGAAGCTTTCTTT. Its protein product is CASSEGSVETEAFF.

DNA of the CDR3: TGTGCCAGCAGCGGGGAGGGGCTAGCGGGAGGCCGTAATGAGCAGTTCTTC. It translates to CASSGEGLAGGRNEQFF. The V gene is TRBV5-6, the J gene TRBJ2-1; 11 positions agree with TRBD2. With 4 bases clipped from V and 7 bases from J, the junction kept 13 bases outside the gene matches. This CDR3 region has 17 residues. Per the germline V gene, CDR1 is SGHDT and CDR2 is YYEEEE.

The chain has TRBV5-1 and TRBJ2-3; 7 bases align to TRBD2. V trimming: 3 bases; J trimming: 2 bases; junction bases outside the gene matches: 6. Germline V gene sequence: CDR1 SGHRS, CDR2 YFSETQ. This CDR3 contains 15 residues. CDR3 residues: CASSSPAGVTDTQYF. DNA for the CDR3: TGCGCCAGCAGCTCCCCCGCGGGGGTCACAGATACGCAGTATTTT.

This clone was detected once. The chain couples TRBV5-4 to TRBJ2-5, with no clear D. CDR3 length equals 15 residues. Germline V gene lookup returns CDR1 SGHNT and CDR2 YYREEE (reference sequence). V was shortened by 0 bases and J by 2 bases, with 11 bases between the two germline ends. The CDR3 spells CASSLALGKQETQYF. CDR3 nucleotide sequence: TGTGCCAGCAGCTTGGCCCTCGGCAAGCAAGAGACCCAGTACTTC.

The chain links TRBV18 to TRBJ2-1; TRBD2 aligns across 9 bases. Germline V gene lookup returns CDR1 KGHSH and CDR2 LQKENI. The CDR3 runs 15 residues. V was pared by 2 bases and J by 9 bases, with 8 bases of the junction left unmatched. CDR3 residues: CASSPDEAGGSEQFF. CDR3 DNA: TGTGCCAGCTCACCAGATGAAGCGGGGGGTAGTGAGCAGTTCTTC.

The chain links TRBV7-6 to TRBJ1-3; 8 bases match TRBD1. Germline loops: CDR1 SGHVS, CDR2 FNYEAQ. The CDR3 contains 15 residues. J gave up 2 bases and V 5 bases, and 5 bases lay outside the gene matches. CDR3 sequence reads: CASSAGQATGNTIYF. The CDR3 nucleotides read TGTGCCAGCAGCGCGGGACAGGCGACTGGAAACACCATATATTTT. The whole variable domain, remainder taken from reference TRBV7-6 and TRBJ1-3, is GAGVSQSPRYKVTKRGQDVALRCDPISGHVSLYWYRQALGQGPEFLTYFNYEAQQDKSGLPNDRFSAERPEGSISTLTIQRTEQRDSAMYRCASSAGQATGNTIYFGEGSWLTVV.

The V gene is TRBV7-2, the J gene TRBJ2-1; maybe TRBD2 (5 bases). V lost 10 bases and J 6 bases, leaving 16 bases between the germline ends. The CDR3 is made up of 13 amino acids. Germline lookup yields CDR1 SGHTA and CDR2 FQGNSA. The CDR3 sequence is CANQFERGNEQFF. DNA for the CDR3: TGTGCCAATCAGTTCGAACGGGGCAATGAGCAGTTCTTC.

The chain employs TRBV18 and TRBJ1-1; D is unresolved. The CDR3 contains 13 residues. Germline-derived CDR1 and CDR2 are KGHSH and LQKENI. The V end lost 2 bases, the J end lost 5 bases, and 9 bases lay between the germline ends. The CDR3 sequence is CASSPLRETEAFF. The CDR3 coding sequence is TGTGCCAGCTCACCATTACGAGAGACTGAAGCTTTCTTT.

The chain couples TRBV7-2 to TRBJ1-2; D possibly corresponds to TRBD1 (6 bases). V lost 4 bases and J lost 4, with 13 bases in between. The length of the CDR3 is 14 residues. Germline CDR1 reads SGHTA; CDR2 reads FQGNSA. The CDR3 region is CASSSRDISYGYTF. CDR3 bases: TGTGCCAGCAGCTCCCGGGACATCTCCTATGGCTACACCTTC.

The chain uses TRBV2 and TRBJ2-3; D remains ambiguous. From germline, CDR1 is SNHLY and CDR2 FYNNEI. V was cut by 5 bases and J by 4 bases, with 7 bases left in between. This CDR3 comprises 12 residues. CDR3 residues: CASSNLADTQYF. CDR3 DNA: TGTGCCAGCAGTAACCTCGCAGATACGCAGTATTTT.

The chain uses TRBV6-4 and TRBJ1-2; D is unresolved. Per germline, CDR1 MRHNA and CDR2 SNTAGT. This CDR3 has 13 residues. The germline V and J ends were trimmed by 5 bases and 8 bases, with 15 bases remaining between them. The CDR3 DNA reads TGTGCCAGCAGTTTAGACGGACTTGGAGGCTACACCTTC. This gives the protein CASSLDGLGGYTF.

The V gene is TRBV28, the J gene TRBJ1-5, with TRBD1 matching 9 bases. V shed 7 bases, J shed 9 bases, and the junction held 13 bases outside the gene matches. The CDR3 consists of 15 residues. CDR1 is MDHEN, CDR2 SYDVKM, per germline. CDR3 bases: TGTGCCAGCACGGGACAGGGCGGCATAGTACGGCCCCAGCATTTT. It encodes CASTGQGGIVRPQHF.

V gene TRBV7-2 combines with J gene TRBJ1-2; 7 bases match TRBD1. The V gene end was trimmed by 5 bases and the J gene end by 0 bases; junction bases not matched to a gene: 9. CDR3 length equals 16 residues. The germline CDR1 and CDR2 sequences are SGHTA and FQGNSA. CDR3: CASSPDRARANYGYTF. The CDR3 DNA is TGTGCCAGCAGCCCCGACAGGGCGAGGGCTAACTATGGCTACACCTTC.

The DNA for the CDR3 is TGTGCCAGTAGACCTGGGACAGTGCCGGGGAACACTGAAGCTTTCTTT. This translates into CASRPGTVPGNTEAFF. This sequence joins TRBV19 and TRBJ1-1; the match to TRBD1 covers 7 bases. The J segment lost 1 base and the V segment lost 6 bases, leaving 11 bases of the junction unmatched. Germline CDR1 is LNHDA and CDR2 is SQIVND (reference sequence). This CDR3 has 16 amino acids.

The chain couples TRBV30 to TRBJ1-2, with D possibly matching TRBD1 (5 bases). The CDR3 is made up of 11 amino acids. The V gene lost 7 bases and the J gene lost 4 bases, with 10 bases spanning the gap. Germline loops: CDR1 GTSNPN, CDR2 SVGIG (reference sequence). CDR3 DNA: TGTGCCTCTAGGGGCTTCTATGGCTACACCTTC. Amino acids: CASRGFYGYTF.

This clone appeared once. As DNA, the CDR3 is TGTGCCAGCAGCCAACAGGGATCTGGTGAAGCTTTCTTT. Translation gives CASSQQGSGEAFF. This chain uses TRBV3-1 (or the pseudogene TRBV3-2) with TRBJ1-1; D is possibly TRBD1 (5 bases). Germline V gene lookup returns CDR1 LGHDT and CDR2 YNNKEL (reference sequence). The V end was cut by 2 bases, the J end by 7 bases, with 11 bases between. The CDR3 runs to 13 residues.

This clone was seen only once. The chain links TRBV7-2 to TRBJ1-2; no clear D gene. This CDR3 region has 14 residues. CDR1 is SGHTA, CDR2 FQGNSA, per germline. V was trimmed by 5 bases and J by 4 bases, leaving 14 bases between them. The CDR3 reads CASSRLPLSYGYTF. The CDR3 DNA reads TGTGCCAGCAGCCGCCTTCCCCTGAGCTATGGCTACACCTTC.

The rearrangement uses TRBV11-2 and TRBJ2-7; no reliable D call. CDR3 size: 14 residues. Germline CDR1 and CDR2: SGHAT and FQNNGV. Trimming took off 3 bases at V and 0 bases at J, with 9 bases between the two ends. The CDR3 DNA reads TGTGCCAGCAGCTTTCGAGCGAGCTCCTACGAGCAGTACTTC. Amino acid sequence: CASSFRASSYEQYF.

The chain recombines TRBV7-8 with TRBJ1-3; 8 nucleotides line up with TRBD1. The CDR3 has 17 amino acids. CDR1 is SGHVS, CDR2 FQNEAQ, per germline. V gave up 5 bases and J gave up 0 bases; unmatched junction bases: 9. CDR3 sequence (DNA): TGTGCCAGCAGCCCTGGACAGGGTTTTGTCTCTGGAAACACCATATATTTT. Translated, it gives CASSPGQGFVSGNTIYF.

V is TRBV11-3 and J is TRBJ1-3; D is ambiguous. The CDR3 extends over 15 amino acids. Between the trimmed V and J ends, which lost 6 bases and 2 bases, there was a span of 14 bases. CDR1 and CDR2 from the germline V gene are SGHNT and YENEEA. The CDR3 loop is CASRSGLETGNTIYF. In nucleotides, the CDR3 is TGTGCCAGCAGATCCGGACTTGAGACTGGAAACACCATATATTTT.